This is a list of T cell receptor beta chains from one sample in a study of CD8+ T cells in alopecia areata. TCRdb's copy holds only in-frame clones and misses some; the assay was immunoSEQ multiplex PCR. The sample has fewer than 250,000 clones, around 62% seen once. The specimen comprised CD4+ T cells sorted from blood, sampled at week 0. The receptors come from a human donor with alopecia areata. The CDR3 runs from the conserved cysteine through the conserved F or W.

TRBV9	TRBJ2-7	CASSAQGAREQYF
TRBV30	TRBJ2-3	CAWSVLAGGATDTQYF
TRBV6-5	TRBJ1-1	CASSYPSAREAFF
TRBV5-1	TRBJ2-1	CASSPGGSPEQLF
TRBV6-5	TRBJ1-2	CASSSPGTAYGYTF
TRBV11-2	TRBJ1-2	CASSFDMAYGYTF
TRBV7-2	TRBJ1-5	CASSLVRDQPQHF
TRBV9	TRBJ2-7	CASSPGTGRYEQYF
TRBV4-1	TRBJ1-1	CASSHPNRNTEAFF
TRBV30	TRBJ1-5	CAWSRTAGGLQPQHF
TRBV18	TRBJ1-2	CASSPPVYGGPGYYGYTF
TRBV30	TRBJ2-2	CAWSVGLAGTGELFF
TRBV5-4	TRBJ2-5	CASSYPVQETQYF
TRBV29-1	TRBJ2-3	CSVPAVGTDTQYF
TRBV30	TRBJ2-1	CAWNGAGSARGSYNEQFF
TRBV7-8	TRBJ1-5	CASSPGGVISNQPQHF
TRBV6-5	TRBJ2-7	CASRLADSYEQYF
TRBV27	TRBJ2-7	CASSSRDRGPFDSSSYEQYF
TRBV27	TRBJ2-5	CASSFFPPVLGSAKETQYF
TRBV7-3	TRBJ2-1	CASRPREHNEQFF
TRBV29-1	TRBJ2-1	CSAQDYNEQFF
TRBV30	TRBJ1-2	CAWRVKPTGGRVNYGYTF
TRBV30	TRBJ1-1	CAWSVKTGTEAFF
TRBV18	TRBJ2-5	CASSPGQVETQYF
TRBV30	TRBJ2-6	CAWSTGGANVLTF
TRBV6-5	TRBJ1-1	CASRTDGADTEAFF
TRBV11-2	TRBJ1-6	CASSLDALSPLHF
TRBV9	TRBJ1-2	CASSSQVYGYTF
TRBV29-1	TRBJ2-5	CSGRTSGRGGETQYF
TRBV14	TRBJ2-7	CASSQDLGQGAHEQYF
TRBV5-1	TRBJ2-1	CASSPSTGTYNEQFF
TRBV25-1	TRBJ2-3	CASRKADTQYF
TRBV11-2	TRBJ1-4	CASSTTGTAYEKLFF
TRBV13	TRBJ2-7	CASSTGTSSYEQYF
TRBV9	TRBJ2-5	CASSARYVAGRSETQYF
TRBV30	TRBJ1-6	CAWQDRGRSPLHF
TRBV5-4	TRBJ2-5	CASSLPLAGKGTQYF
TRBV28	TRBJ2-1	CATLVLGGGSYNEQFF
TRBV29-1	TRBJ1-1	CSVPGGGHNTEAFF
TRBV4-2	TRBJ2-3	CASSQLAGGPGTQYF
TRBV10-2	TRBJ2-7	CASSEAGGRGYEQYF
TRBV5-1	TRBJ2-1	CASSFGSGRAIEQFF
TRBV29-1	TRBJ1-4	CSVLPTNEKLFF
TRBV19	TRBJ1-2	CASEVSLTANYGYTF
TRBV5-1	TRBJ2-7	CASSFLGPRDEQYF
TRBV27	TRBJ1-1	CASSFGGGSLNTEAFF